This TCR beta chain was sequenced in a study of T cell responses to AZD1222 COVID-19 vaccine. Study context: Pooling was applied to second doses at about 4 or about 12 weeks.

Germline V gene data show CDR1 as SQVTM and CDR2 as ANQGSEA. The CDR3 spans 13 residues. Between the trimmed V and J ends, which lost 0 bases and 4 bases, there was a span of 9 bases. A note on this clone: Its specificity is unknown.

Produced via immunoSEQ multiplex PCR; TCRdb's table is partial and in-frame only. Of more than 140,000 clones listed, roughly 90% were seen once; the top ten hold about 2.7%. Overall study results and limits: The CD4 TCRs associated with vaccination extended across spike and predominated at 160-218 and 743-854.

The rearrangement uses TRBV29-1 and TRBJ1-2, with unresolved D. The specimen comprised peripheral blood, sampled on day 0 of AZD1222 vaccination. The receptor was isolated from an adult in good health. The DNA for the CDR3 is TGCAGCGTTGAAGATCCCCAGCTCTATGGCTACACCTTC. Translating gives CSVEDPQLYGYTF.